The TCR beta chain under discussion was sequenced for a study of T-cell reconstitution after alpha-beta-depleted transplantation in children. A library of TCRbeta sequences, prepared with unique molecular identifiers, was generated. Via MiXCR, TCRdb re-called the PCR reads, giving one row per CDR3 protein. Among about 640,000 distinct CDR3 sequences, approximately 16% were seen once, and the ten largest hold 1.1%. The sample was PBMCs from the stem cell graft donor, taken from the stem cell graft. This clonotype was obtained from a human donor who donated a stem cell graft to a child with acute myeloid leukemia.

The CDR3 DNA is TGCAGTGCTAGAGAAGGGACAGGGGAGGATGGCTACACCTTC. Protein sequence: CSAREGTGEDGYTF. This chain links TRBV20-1 with TRBJ1-2; 10 nucleotides match TRBD1. V gave up 0 bases and J gave up 6 bases; unmatched junction bases: 4. CDR3 length equals 14 residues. Looked up from germline, CDR1 is DFQATT and CDR2 is SNEGSKA (reference sequence).